The rows below give T cell receptor beta chains drawn from one sample of a study of blood T cell repertoires in COVID-19. TCRdb keeps only in-frame clones here, not all; method: immunoSEQ multiplex PCR. The sample holds 210,000 or so clones, over 75% seen once. Sequenced: peripheral blood. These receptors were collected from a man between 45 and 60 years old with acute or convalescent COVID-19. Both conserved end residues are part of each CDR3. A D gene is named only where the DNA matches it firmly. The size of a clone is reported for some rows only, either as once, few or many, or as a class for expanded clones.

clone_size: -; j_call: TRBJ2-2; v_call: TRBV7-3; d_call: -; cdr3_aa: CASSSEGDTGELFF; cdr3_nt: TGTGCCAGCAGCTCGGAGGGAGACACCGGGGAGCTGTTTTTT
clone_size: -; j_call: TRBJ1-6; v_call: TRBV2; d_call: TRBD1; cdr3_aa: CASSGWTGVNSPLHF; cdr3_nt: TGTGCCAGCAGTGGCTGGACAGGGGTTAATTCACCCCTCCACTTT
clone_size: -; j_call: TRBJ1-2; v_call: TRBV5-6; d_call: -; cdr3_aa: CASSYQQGDYGYTF; cdr3_nt: TGTGCCAGCAGCTACCAACAGGGCGACTATGGCTACACCTTC
clone_size: -; j_call: TRBJ2-1; v_call: TRBV15; d_call: -; cdr3_aa: CATSRVQRSSYNEQFF; cdr3_nt: TGTGCCACCAGCAGGGTCCAAAGGAGCTCCTACAATGAGCAGTTCTTC
clone_size: -; j_call: TRBJ1-2; v_call: TRBV3-1/TRBV3-2; d_call: TRBD1; cdr3_aa: CASSQGRDRGTSNYGYTF; cdr3_nt: TGTGCCAGCAGCCAGGGCCGGGACAGGGGTACTTCTAACTATGGCTACACCTTC
clone_size: -; j_call: TRBJ1-2; v_call: TRBV10-3; d_call: -; cdr3_aa: CAISGGLNYGYTF; cdr3_nt: TGTGCCATCAGTGGGGGCCTTAACTATGGCTACACCTTC
clone_size: -; j_call: TRBJ1-5; v_call: TRBV4-1; d_call: -; cdr3_aa: CASSQDRGGGYSNQPQHF; cdr3_nt: TGCGCCAGCAGCCAAGATAGAGGGGGGGGTTATAGCAATCAGCCCCAGCATTTT
clone_size: -; j_call: TRBJ1-2; v_call: TRBV6-5; d_call: -; cdr3_aa: CASRPNDRNYGYTF; cdr3_nt: TGTGCCAGCAGACCTAACGACAGGAACTATGGCTACACCTTC
clone_size: -; j_call: TRBJ2-1; v_call: TRBV4-1; d_call: -; cdr3_aa: CASSQTTGVVSSYNEQFF; cdr3_nt: TGCGCCAGCAGCCAAACGACAGGTGTCGTGAGCTCCTACAATGAGCAGTTCTTC
clone_size: -; j_call: TRBJ1-2; v_call: TRBV2; d_call: -; cdr3_aa: CASSERGTTRTVNGYTF; cdr3_nt: TGTGCCAGCAGTGAAAGGGGGACGACGAGAACAGTTAATGGCTACACCTTC
clone_size: -; j_call: TRBJ1-2; v_call: TRBV3-1/TRBV3-2; d_call: TRBD1; cdr3_aa: CASSQGNRGIDGYTF; cdr3_nt: TGTGCCAGCAGCCAAGGGAACAGGGGGATTGATGGCTACACCTTC
clone_size: -; j_call: TRBJ2-7; v_call: TRBV6-2/TRBV6-3; d_call: -; cdr3_aa: CASSYKQYEQYF; cdr3_nt: TGTGCCAGCAGTTACAAGCAATACGAGCAGTACTTC
clone_size: -; j_call: TRBJ2-1; v_call: TRBV6-6; d_call: -; cdr3_aa: CASKTTGSSYNEQFF; cdr3_nt: TGTGCCAGCAAGACTACAGGGAGCTCCTACAATGAGCAGTTCTTC
clone_size: -; j_call: TRBJ1-1; v_call: TRBV7-9; d_call: -; cdr3_aa: CASSQVPPNTEAFF; cdr3_nt: TGTGCCAGCAGCCAGGTACCCCCAAACACTGAAGCTTTCTTT
clone_size: -; j_call: TRBJ2-1; v_call: TRBV5-4; d_call: TRBD2; cdr3_aa: CASRFWGTSSGEQFF; cdr3_nt: TGTGCCAGCAGGTTCTGGGGGACTAGTTCGGGCGAGCAGTTCTTC
clone_size: few; j_call: TRBJ1-3; v_call: TRBV7-9; d_call: TRBD1; cdr3_aa: CATDRAGNTIYF; cdr3_nt: TGTGCCACCGACAGGGCGGGAAACACCATATATTTT
clone_size: -; j_call: TRBJ2-5; v_call: TRBV6-6; d_call: -; cdr3_aa: CASSAIWAGQETQYF; cdr3_nt: TGTGCCAGCAGTGCGATCTGGGCAGGACAAGAGACCCAGTACTTC
clone_size: -; j_call: TRBJ1-2; v_call: TRBV7-9; d_call: TRBD1; cdr3_aa: CASSPRLDRDEGGYTF; cdr3_nt: TGTGCCAGCAGTCCCCGGTTGGACAGGGACGAGGGGGGCTACACCTTC
clone_size: once; j_call: TRBJ1-1; v_call: TRBV3-1/TRBV3-2; d_call: TRBD1; cdr3_aa: CASSPRDRVNTEAFF; cdr3_nt: TGTGCCAGCAGCCCCCGGGACAGGGTGAACACTGAAGCTTTCTTT
clone_size: -; j_call: TRBJ2-5; v_call: TRBV6-5; d_call: TRBD1; cdr3_aa: CASSFRGQETQYF; cdr3_nt: TGTGCCAGCAGTTTTAGGGGGCAGGAGACCCAGTACTTC
clone_size: -; j_call: TRBJ1-2; v_call: TRBV10-3; d_call: -; cdr3_aa: CAIAGVSYGYTF; cdr3_nt: TGTGCCATCGCGGGGGTAAGCTATGGCTACACCTTC
clone_size: -; j_call: TRBJ1-1; v_call: TRBV14; d_call: -; cdr3_aa: CASSAHLTTEAFF; cdr3_nt: TGTGCCAGCAGCGCGCACTTAACGACTGAAGCTTTCTTT
clone_size: -; j_call: TRBJ2-1; v_call: TRBV10-2; d_call: -; cdr3_aa: CATQGAGSYNEQFF; cdr3_nt: TGCGCCACTCAAGGGGCCGGATCCTACAATGAGCAGTTCTTC
clone_size: few; j_call: TRBJ1-3; v_call: TRBV18; d_call: -; cdr3_aa: CASSTTGRLSGNTIYF; cdr3_nt: TGTGCCAGCTCGACTACCGGGAGGCTCTCTGGAAACACCATATATTTT
clone_size: -; j_call: TRBJ2-1; v_call: TRBV11-3; d_call: TRBD2; cdr3_aa: CASSSAGTSGLWGFF; cdr3_nt: TGTGCCAGCAGCTCCGCCGGGACTAGCGGGTTATGGGGGTTCTTC
clone_size: -; j_call: TRBJ2-7; v_call: TRBV5-4; d_call: -; cdr3_aa: CASRRGFQGTYEQYF; cdr3_nt: TGTGCCAGCAGGAGAGGGTTCCAGGGGACCTACGAGCAGTACTTC
clone_size: -; j_call: TRBJ1-6; v_call: TRBV2; d_call: TRBD1; cdr3_aa: CASSGGTEYSPLHF; cdr3_nt: TGTGCCAGCAGTGGGGGGACAGAGTATTCACCCCTCCACTTT
clone_size: -; j_call: TRBJ1-5; v_call: TRBV2; d_call: -; cdr3_aa: CASSGGRRSNQPQHF; cdr3_nt: TGTGCCAGCAGTGGCGGGAGACGAAGCAATCAGCCCCAGCATTTT
clone_size: -; j_call: TRBJ1-1; v_call: TRBV6-1; d_call: -; cdr3_aa: CASSEVNGKNTEAFF; cdr3_nt: TGTGCCAGCAGTGAAGTTAACGGGAAGAACACTGAAGCTTTCTTT
clone_size: -; j_call: TRBJ1-4; v_call: TRBV10-1; d_call: -; cdr3_aa: CASSDGIKEKLFF; cdr3_nt: TGCGCCAGCAGTGACGGGATTAAAGAAAAACTGTTTTTT
clone_size: -; j_call: TRBJ2-3; v_call: TRBV5-1; d_call: -; cdr3_aa: CASTLGGRGSTDTQYF; cdr3_nt: TGCGCCAGCACCTTAGGCGGGCGGGGCAGCACAGATACGCAGTATTTT
clone_size: few; j_call: TRBJ1-2; v_call: TRBV4-1; d_call: -; cdr3_aa: CASSQDPGASGYTF; cdr3_nt: TGCGCCAGCAGCCAAGATCCCGGTGCCTCTGGCTACACCTTC
clone_size: few; j_call: TRBJ1-1; v_call: TRBV5-4; d_call: -; cdr3_aa: CASSLAAGMNTEAFF; cdr3_nt: TGTGCCAGCAGCTTGGCCGCAGGAATGAACACTGAAGCTTTCTTT
clone_size: -; j_call: TRBJ1-4; v_call: TRBV18; d_call: -; cdr3_aa: CASSPSEDSRNEKLFF; cdr3_nt: TGTGCCAGCTCACCGAGTGAGGACAGCCGGAATGAAAAACTGTTTTTT
clone_size: -; j_call: TRBJ1-2; v_call: TRBV5-1; d_call: TRBD1; cdr3_aa: CASSFSTFSRGDYGYTF; cdr3_nt: TGCGCCAGCAGCTTTTCCACCTTCTCCAGGGGGGACTATGGCTACACCTTC
clone_size: -; j_call: TRBJ1-5; v_call: TRBV27; d_call: TRBD1; cdr3_aa: CASTTTGNSNQPQHF; cdr3_nt: TGTGCCAGCACCACGACAGGGAATAGCAATCAGCCCCAGCATTTT
clone_size: few; j_call: TRBJ2-7; v_call: TRBV6-5; d_call: -; cdr3_aa: CASRTSFFYSYEQYF; cdr3_nt: TGTGCCAGCAGAACTAGCTTTTTCTATTCCTACGAGCAGTACTTC
clone_size: -; j_call: TRBJ2-1; v_call: TRBV15; d_call: TRBD1; cdr3_aa: CATSRGQGPRREQFF; cdr3_nt: TGTGCCACCAGCAGAGGACAGGGCCCCCGGCGTGAGCAGTTCTTC
clone_size: -; j_call: TRBJ1-2; v_call: TRBV7-8; d_call: -; cdr3_aa: CASSLARQSWGYTF; cdr3_nt: TGTGCCAGCAGCTTAGCCCGACAGTCCTGGGGCTACACCTTC
clone_size: -; j_call: TRBJ1-2; v_call: TRBV7-8; d_call: TRBD1; cdr3_aa: CASSLEGAVYGYTF; cdr3_nt: TGTGCCAGCAGCTTAGAGGGGGCGGTCTATGGCTACACCTTC
clone_size: -; j_call: TRBJ2-7; v_call: TRBV5-1; d_call: -; cdr3_aa: CASSATPGIYSYEQYF; cdr3_nt: TGCGCCAGCAGCGCCACACCCGGGATTTACTCCTACGAGCAGTACTTC
clone_size: -; j_call: TRBJ1-4; v_call: TRBV30; d_call: TRBD1; cdr3_aa: CAWSPLGTGSEKLFF; cdr3_nt: TGTGCCTGGAGTCCCCTCGGGACAGGTTCTGAAAAACTGTTTTTT
clone_size: -; j_call: TRBJ2-5; v_call: TRBV18; d_call: -; cdr3_aa: CASSIVERETQYF; cdr3_nt: TGTGCCAGCTCAATCGTAGAGCGGGAGACCCAGTACTTC
clone_size: few; j_call: TRBJ1-4; v_call: TRBV19; d_call: TRBD1; cdr3_aa: CASSKVRGLSTNEKLFF; cdr3_nt: TGTGCCAGTAGTAAGGTCAGGGGGCTATCAACTAATGAAAAACTGTTTTTT
clone_size: -; j_call: TRBJ1-1; v_call: TRBV7-9; d_call: TRBD1; cdr3_aa: CASSPRDRLNTEAFF; cdr3_nt: TGTGCCAGCAGCCCCCGGGACAGACTAAACACTGAAGCTTTCTTT
clone_size: -; j_call: TRBJ1-1; v_call: TRBV18; d_call: -; cdr3_aa: CASSPHANGAAEAFF; cdr3_nt: TGTGCCAGCTCACCACACGCTAATGGGGCCGCTGAAGCTTTCTTT